The source of this TCR beta chain is a study of cytomegalovirus exposure and HLA in healthy donors. Study background: It was reported in a later analysis that the same platform had been used for the 110 or so validation repertoires as for the 666 first-cohort repertoires. Findings of the study overall: High specificity and sensitivity for cytomegalovirus status were reported for the classifier. The listing of 150 to 200 TCR beta chains classed them as cytomegalovirus-associated. There were a few CMV-associated chains whose specificity for CMV antigens was confirmed in vitro.

Clones were read by immunoSEQ multiplex PCR, and TCRdb kept only the in-frame ones, dropping some. The data hold 110,000 or so clones, with 70% to 90% observed a single time. V was pared by 1 base and J by 7 bases, with 6 bases between. The CDR3 covers 12 residues. Germline lookup yields CDR1 SGHDT and CDR2 YYEEEE. As regards this clone: No antigen is known for it.

The clonotype originates from a man aged 18-30 years in good health and CMV-seronegative. This chain uses TRBV5-6 with TRBJ2-1, with D hard to call. The sequenced sample was PBMCs. CDR3 bases: TGTGCCAGCAGCTTGCTGCGGAATGAGCAGTTCTTC. Protein sequence: CASSLLRNEQFF.